This record covers a single T cell receptor (beta chain). Its antigen is not identified. Libraries were prepared by immunoSEQ multiplex PCR; TCRdb keeps only in-frame clonotypes and omits some of them. The sample has fewer than 85,000 clones, about 90% seen once. These data belong to a study of T cell responses to AZD1222 COVID-19 vaccine. The V gene's germline CDR1 is MDHEN and CDR2 SYDVKM. The V and J ends lost 6 bases and 5 bases, in that order; junction bases with no gene match: 7. The CDR3 runs to 14 residues. The study, taken as a whole, reports: Two AZD1222 administrations were followed by greater Spike-specific TCR breadth and depth.

Sequenced material: peripheral blood, taken on day 0 of MenACWY control vaccination. This receptor was obtained from an adult in good health. The genes are TRBV28 and TRBJ1-1; 9 nucleotides agree with TRBD1. The CDR3 region is CASRPGQGGTEAFF. The CDR3 DNA reads as TGTGCCAGCAGGCCGGGACAGGGAGGGACTGAAGCTTTCTTT.